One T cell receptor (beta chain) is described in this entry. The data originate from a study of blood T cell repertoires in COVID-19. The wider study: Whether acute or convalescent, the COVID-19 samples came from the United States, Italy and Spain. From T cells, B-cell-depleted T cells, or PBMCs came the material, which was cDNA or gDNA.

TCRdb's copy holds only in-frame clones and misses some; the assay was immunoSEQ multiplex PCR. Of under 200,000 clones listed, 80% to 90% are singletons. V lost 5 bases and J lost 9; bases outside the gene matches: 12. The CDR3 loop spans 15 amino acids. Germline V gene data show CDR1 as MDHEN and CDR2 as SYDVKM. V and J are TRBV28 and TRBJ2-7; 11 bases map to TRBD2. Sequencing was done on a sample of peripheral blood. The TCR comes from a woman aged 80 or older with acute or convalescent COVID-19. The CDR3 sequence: CASSPLTSGGLGQYF. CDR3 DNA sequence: TGTGCCAGCAGTCCGCTTACTAGCGGGGGCCTGGGGCAGTACTTC.